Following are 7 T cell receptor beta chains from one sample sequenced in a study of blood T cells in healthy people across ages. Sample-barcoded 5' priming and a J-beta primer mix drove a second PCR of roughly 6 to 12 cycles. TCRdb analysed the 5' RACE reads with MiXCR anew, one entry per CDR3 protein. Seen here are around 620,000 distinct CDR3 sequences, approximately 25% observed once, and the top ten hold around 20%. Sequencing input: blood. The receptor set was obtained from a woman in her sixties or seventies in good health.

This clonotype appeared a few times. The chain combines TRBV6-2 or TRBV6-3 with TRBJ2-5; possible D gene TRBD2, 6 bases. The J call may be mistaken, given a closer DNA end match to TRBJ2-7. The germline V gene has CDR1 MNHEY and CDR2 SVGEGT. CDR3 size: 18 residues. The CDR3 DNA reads TGTGCCAGCAGTCAGATAAGCTTCGGCGGGGTGATCTCGTACGAGCAGTACTTC. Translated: CASSQISFGGVISYEQYF.

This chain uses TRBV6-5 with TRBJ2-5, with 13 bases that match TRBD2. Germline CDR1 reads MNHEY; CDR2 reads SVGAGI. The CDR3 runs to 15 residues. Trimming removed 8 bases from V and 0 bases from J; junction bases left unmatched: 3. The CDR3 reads CASGGLAGYQETQYF. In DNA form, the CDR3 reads TGTGCCAGCGGGGGACTAGCGGGGTACCAAGAGACCCAGTACTTC.

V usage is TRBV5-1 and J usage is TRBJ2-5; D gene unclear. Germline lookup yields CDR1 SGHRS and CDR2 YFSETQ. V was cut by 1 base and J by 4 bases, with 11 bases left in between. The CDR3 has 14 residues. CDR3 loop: CASSLMSSGETQYF. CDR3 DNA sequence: TGCGCCAGCAGCTTGATGTCTAGTGGAGAGACCCAGTACTTC. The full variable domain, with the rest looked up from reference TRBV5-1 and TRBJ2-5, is KAGVTQTPRYLIKTRGQQVTLSCSPISGHRSVSWYQQTPGQGLQFLFEYFSETQRNKGNFPGRFSGRQFSNSRSEMNVSTLELGDSALYLCASSLMSSGETQYFGPGTRLLVL.

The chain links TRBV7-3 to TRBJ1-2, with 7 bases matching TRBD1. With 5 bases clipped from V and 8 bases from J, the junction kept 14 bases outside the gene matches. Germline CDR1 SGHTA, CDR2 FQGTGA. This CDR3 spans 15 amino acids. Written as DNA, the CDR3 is TGTGCCAGCAGCCCGGGACAGAGTAACTATGACGGCTACACCTTC. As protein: CASSPGQSNYDGYTF.

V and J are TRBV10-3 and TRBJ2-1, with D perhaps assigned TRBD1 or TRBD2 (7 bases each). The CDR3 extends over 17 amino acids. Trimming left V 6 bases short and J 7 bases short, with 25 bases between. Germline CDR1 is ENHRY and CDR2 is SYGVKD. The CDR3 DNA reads TGTGCCATCAGCGCATCCTCGGGGAGGGGGCACGAGAATGAGCAGTTCTTC. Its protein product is CAISASSGRGHENEQFF.

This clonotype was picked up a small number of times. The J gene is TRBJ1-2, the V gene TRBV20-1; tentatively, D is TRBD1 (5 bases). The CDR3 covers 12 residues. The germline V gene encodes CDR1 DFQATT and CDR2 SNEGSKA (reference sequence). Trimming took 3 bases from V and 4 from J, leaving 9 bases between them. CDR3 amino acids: CSASKGTYGYTF. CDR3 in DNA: TGCAGTGCTAGTAAGGGGACCTATGGCTACACCTTC.

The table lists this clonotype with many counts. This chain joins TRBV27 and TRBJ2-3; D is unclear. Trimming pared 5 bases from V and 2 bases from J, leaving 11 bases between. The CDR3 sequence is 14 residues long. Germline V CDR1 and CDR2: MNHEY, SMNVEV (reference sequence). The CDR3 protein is CASSPFEVTDTQYF. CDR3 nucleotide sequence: TGTGCCAGCAGTCCATTTGAAGTCACAGATACGCAGTATTTT.